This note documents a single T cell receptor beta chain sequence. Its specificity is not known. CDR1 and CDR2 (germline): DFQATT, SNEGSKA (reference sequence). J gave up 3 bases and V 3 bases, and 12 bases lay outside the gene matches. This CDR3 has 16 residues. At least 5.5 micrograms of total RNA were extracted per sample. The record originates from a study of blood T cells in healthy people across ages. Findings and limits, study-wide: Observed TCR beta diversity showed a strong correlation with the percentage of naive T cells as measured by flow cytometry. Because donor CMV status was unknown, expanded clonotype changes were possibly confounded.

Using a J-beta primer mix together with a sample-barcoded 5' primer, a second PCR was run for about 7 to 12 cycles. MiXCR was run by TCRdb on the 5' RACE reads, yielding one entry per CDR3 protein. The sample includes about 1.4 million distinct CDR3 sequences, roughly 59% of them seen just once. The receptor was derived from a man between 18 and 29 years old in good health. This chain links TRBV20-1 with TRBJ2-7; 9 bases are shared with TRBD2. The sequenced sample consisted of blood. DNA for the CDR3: TGCAGTGCTAGCGGTCCTAGCGGGGCGTCTATCTACGAGCAGTACTTC. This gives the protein CSASGPSGASIYEQYF.